The 26 T cell receptor beta chains presented below share a single source sample, sequenced in a study of T-cell memory formation after mild COVID-19. TCRdb fed the 5' RACE reads into MiXCR, producing one record per CDR3 protein. This table holds more than 35,000 distinct CDR3 sequences, approximately 9.6% found once. Specimen: PBMCs or a T cell subset sorted from them (not recorded which). Source of these receptors: an adult woman who had mild COVID-19 (a few samples of this study predate the infection). Cell type and time point are not known.

CDR3 loop: CSARAQRGRTDTQYF. DNA of the CDR3: TGCAGTGCTAGAGCCCAACGGGGTCGGACAGATACGCAGTATTTT. The V gene is TRBV20-1, the J gene TRBJ2-3, with D possibly TRBD2 on 5 matching bases. Germline CDR1 is DFQATT and CDR2 is SNEGSKA (reference sequence). V was pared by 1 base and J by 3 bases, with 14 bases between. The CDR3 totals 15 residues.

This clonotype has a count of ten or more. The chain has TRBV7-9 and TRBJ1-6; weak D call: TRBD1 (5 bases). Trimming took off 1 base at V and 10 bases at J, with 5 bases between the two ends. The germline CDR1 and CDR2 sequences are SEHNR and FQNEAQ (reference sequence). The CDR3 has 12 residues. The CDR3 nucleotides read TGTGCCAGCAGCTTAGGACAGTCACCCCTCCACTTT. Residues: CASSLGQSPLHF.

The table lists this clonotype with a few counts. In nucleotides, the CDR3 is TGTGCCAGTAGCCGCAGGGTCGGGGATAATTCACCCCTCCACTTT. Protein product: CASSRRVGDNSPLHF. This chain connects TRBV19 to TRBJ1-6, with D possibly matching TRBD1 (5 bases). This CDR3 is built from 15 residues. V was clipped by 6 bases and J by 5 bases, with 14 bases between them. CDR1 LNHDA and CDR2 SQIVND come from the germline V gene (reference sequence). Full variable domain (missing parts from reference TRBV19 and TRBJ1-6): DGGITQSPKYLFRKEGQNVTLSCEQNLNHDAMYWYRQDPGQGLRLIYYSQIVNDFQKGDIAEGYSVSREKKESFPLTVTSAQKNPTAFYLCASSRRVGDNSPLHFGNGTRLTVT.

The rearrangement joins TRBV20-1 to TRBJ2-2, with D uncertain. Germline loops: CDR1 DFQATT, CDR2 SNEGSKA (reference sequence). The CDR3 totals 13 residues. V shed 1 base and J shed 8 bases, with 11 bases lying between them. The CDR3 DNA is TGCAGTGCTAGAGCCCGGCGTGCGGGGGAGCTGTTTTTT. It is translated as CSARARRAGELFF.

This sequence joins TRBV5-6 and TRBJ1-2, with D possibly matching TRBD1 (5 bases). There are 14 residues in the CDR3. CDR1 is SGHDT and CDR2 is YYEEEE in the germline V gene. Trimming shortened V by 4 bases and J by 5 bases, and 15 bases separated the two germline ends. CDR3 DNA sequence: TGTGCCAGCAGCCTGAGGCGGGGGGATTATGGCTACACCTTC. It is translated as CASSLRRGDYGYTF.

This clonotype was counted between two and nine times. The rearrangement uses TRBV11-3 and TRBJ2-6; D is undetermined. Germline CDR1 is SGHNT and CDR2 is YENEEA. Trimming pared 3 bases from V and 0 bases from J, leaving 9 bases between. CDR3 length: 16 residues. CDR3 sequence: CASSLDGFSGANVLTF. The CDR3 DNA sequence: TGTGCCAGCAGCTTGGACGGATTCTCTGGGGCCAACGTCCTGACTTTC.

On this clonotype itself: The junction differs from germline at one of its ends, possibly a read error. The chain joins TRBV12-3 or TRBV12-4 to TRBJ1-5, with D maybe TRBD1 (6 bases). The CDR3 consists of 16 residues. The DNA for the CDR3 is TGTGCCAGCAGTCCAAGGCAGGGGTCGGGCAATCGGCCCCAGCATTTT. It codes for CASSPRQGSGNRPQHF.

This clonotype was observed a handful of times. The chain uses TRBV24-1 and TRBJ2-2; 12 bases are a match to TRBD2. This CDR3 spans 15 amino acids. Germline V lookup: CDR1 KGHDR, CDR2 SFDVKD. Unmatched junction bases numbered 2, after V lost 5 bases and J lost 5 bases. The CDR3, as DNA: TGTGCCACCAGTGGACTAGCGGGAGAAACCGGGGAGCTGTTTTTT. Protein: CATSGLAGETGELFF.

At least ten counts were recorded for this clonotype. The CDR3 DNA reads as TGTGCCAGCAGTTTCCACAATGAGCAGTTCTTC. It specifies CASSFHNEQFF. The chain carries TRBV27 and TRBJ2-1; D not resolved. The CDR3 runs 11 residues. Trimming pared 3 bases from V and 5 bases from J, leaving 2 bases between. CDR1 and CDR2 from the germline V gene are MNHEY and SMNVEV (reference sequence).

The rearrangement links TRBV20-1 to TRBJ1-1; D perhaps matches TRBD1 (5 bases). CDR3 length equals 16 residues. V was clipped by 3 bases and J by 3 bases, with 20 bases between them. Per the germline V gene, CDR1 is DFQATT and CDR2 is SNEGSKA (reference sequence). DNA of the CDR3: TGCAGTGCTAGGAACCCCGGTACGGGGGGAGACACTGAAGCTTTCTTT. This sequence encodes CSARNPGTGGDTEAFF.

This clonotype has at least ten counts. The chain uses TRBV12-3 or TRBV12-4 and TRBJ2-7; no clear D. V was clipped by 3 bases and J by 3 bases, with 3 bases between them. This CDR3 is 11 amino acids long. The CDR3 coding sequence is TGTGCCAGCAGTTTGGGCTACGAGCAGTACTTC. Protein product: CASSLGYEQYF.

Only a few counts were recorded for this clonotype. This chain joins TRBV24-1 and TRBJ2-1; TRBD1 matches at 8 bases. J lost 2 bases, V lost 2 bases, and 4 bases had no gene match. In germline, CDR1 is KGHDR, CDR2 SFDVKD. This CDR3 is 16 amino acids long. CDR3 nucleotides: TGTGCCACCAGTGATTCCGGGACAGGAGCCTACAATGAGCAGTTCTTC. Its protein product is CATSDSGTGAYNEQFF.

This clonotype was observed at least ten times. V usage is TRBV4-3 and J usage is TRBJ2-2; D is perhaps TRBD2 (9 bases). The CDR3 has 16 amino acids. V dropped 0 bases and J dropped 7 bases, with 15 bases sitting between them. Looked up from germline, CDR1 is LGHNA and CDR2 is YSLEER. The CDR3 protein is CASSQDSSGTGGELFF. As DNA, the CDR3 is TGCGCCAGCAGCCAAGATTCTAGCGGGACAGGCGGGGAGCTGTTTTTT.

This chain links TRBV29-1 with TRBJ1-2; possibly TRBD1 for D (5 bases). V was clipped by 5 bases and J by 6 bases, with 10 bases between them. CDR3 size: 11 residues. Germline CDR1 SQVTM, CDR2 ANQGSEA. CDR3 protein: CSVRAGDGYTF. CDR3 bases: TGCAGCGTTCGGGCGGGGGATGGCTACACCTTC. The full variable domain, in which reference TRBV29-1 and TRBJ1-2 provide the parts outside the CDR3, is SAVISQKPSRDICQRGTSLTIQCQVDSQVTMMFWYRQQPGQSLTLIATANQGSEATYESGFVIDKFPISRPNLTFSTLTVSNMSPEDSSIYLCSVRAGDGYTFGSGTRLTVV.

This clonotype was recorded a few times. V gene TRBV20-1 combines with J gene TRBJ2-3, with 8 bases fitting TRBD2. Trimming cost V 5 bases and J 2 bases; bases outside gene matches: 3. The CDR3 totals 13 residues. CDR1 is DFQATT, CDR2 SNEGSKA, per germline (reference sequence). CDR3 loop: CSAETSDTDTQYF. DNA for the CDR3: TGCAGTGCTGAGACTAGCGACACAGATACGCAGTATTTT.

The table lists this clonotype with a few counts. This chain uses TRBV10-3 with TRBJ1-6; TRBD1 aligns across 9 bases. The germline CDR1 and CDR2 sequences are ENHRY and SYGVKD. Germline trimming cut 0 bases from V and 8 bases from J; bases unmatched to any gene: 5. The CDR3 loop spans 16 amino acids. For the CDR3, the DNA is TGTGCCATCAGTGAGTCCCGACAGGGGGGGGATTCACCCCTCCACTTT. Its translation: CAISESRQGGDSPLHF.

This clonotype came up many times. The gene calls are TRBV6-2 or TRBV6-3 and TRBJ2-4; tentatively, D is TRBD2 (6 bases). Germline V gene data show CDR1 as MNHEY and CDR2 as SVGEGT. The CDR3 has 15 residues. V dropped 2 bases and J dropped 3 bases, with 11 bases sitting between them. The CDR3 region is CASSYGDSRKNIQYF. Here the CDR3 DNA reads TGTGCCAGCAGTTACGGGGACTCGCGCAAAAACATTCAGTACTTC.

Only a few counts were recorded for this clonotype. The chain couples TRBV25-1 to TRBJ2-3; D remains ambiguous. The CDR3 has 14 amino acids. V shed 1 base and J shed 1 base, with 6 bases lying between them. Germline-derived CDR1 and CDR2 are MGHDK and SYGVNS. The CDR3 here is CASSESRGTDTQYF. The CDR3 nucleotides read TGTGCCAGCAGTGAATCTAGGGGCACAGATACGCAGTATTTT.

This clonotype was detected a few times. V usage is TRBV6-5 and J usage is TRBJ2-1, with 9 nucleotides matching TRBD2. Germline assignment: CDR1 MNHEY and CDR2 SVGAGI. The ends lost 0 bases at V and 8 bases at J; junction bases unmatched: 5. The CDR3 runs to 15 residues. The CDR3 loop is CASSYSSGGSHEQFF. The CDR3, as DNA: TGTGCCAGCAGTTACTCTAGCGGGGGTAGTCATGAGCAGTTCTTC.

The table lists this clonotype with a few counts. The rearrangement uses TRBV4-1 and TRBJ2-5, with D tentatively TRBD2 (5 bases). Trimming took 0 bases from V and 5 from J, leaving 16 bases between them. The V gene's germline CDR1 is MGHRA and CDR2 YSYEKL. The CDR3 runs 16 residues. The CDR3 DNA follows: TGCGCCAGCAGCCAAGAAGTCCGGGCTAGCTGGGAGACCCAGTACTTC. Translation gives CASSQEVRASWETQYF.

This clonotype has more than one count but fewer than ten. The V call is TRBV3-1, the J call TRBJ2-2; D is perhaps TRBD1 (5 bases). V lost 1 base and J 6 bases, leaving 9 bases between the germline ends. The CDR3 contains 14 residues. The V gene's germline CDR1 is LGHDT and CDR2 YNNKEL (reference sequence). CDR3 protein: CASSQGTSAGELFF. CDR3 nucleotides: TGTGCCAGCAGCCAAGGGACATCCGCCGGGGAGCTGTTTTTT.

Only a few counts were recorded for this clonotype. V and J are TRBV6-2 or TRBV6-3 and TRBJ2-2; 7 bases line up with TRBD1. Trimming at V came to 7 bases and at J to 7 bases, leaving 12 bases not matched to a gene. The germline gives CDR1 MNHEY, CDR2 SVGEGT. This CDR3 is built from 15 residues. The CDR3 loop is CASNLRQGRGGELFF. The DNA for the CDR3 is TGTGCCAGCAACCTTAGACAGGGACGAGGCGGGGAGCTGTTTTTT.

In its sample, this clonotype was seen many times. This sequence joins TRBV6-5 and TRBJ1-2, with 7 nucleotides matching TRBD1. Germline values: CDR1 MNHEY, CDR2 SVGAGI. V was pared by 6 bases and J by 4 bases, with 5 bases of the junction left unmatched. CDR3 length: 13 residues. CDR3 sequence: CASRQRDSYGYTF. The CDR3 coding sequence is TGTGCCAGCAGACAAAGGGACAGCTATGGCTACACCTTC.

Ten or more counts support this clonotype. The V call is TRBV5-5, the J call TRBJ2-2; 9 bases are a match to TRBD1. The CDR3 extends over 16 amino acids. Trimming removed 3 bases from V and 1 base from J; junction bases left unmatched: 4. CDR1 and CDR2 (germline): SGHKS, YYEKEE (reference sequence). The CDR3, as DNA: TGTGCCAGCAGCTGGACAGGGGCCATGAACACCGGGGAGCTGTTTTTT. Protein product: CASSWTGAMNTGELFF.

This clonotype has more than one count but fewer than ten. The CDR3 bases are TGTGCCACCAGTGCGACAGGATGGGCCGGGGAGCTGTTTTTT. It translates to CATSATGWAGELFF. The V call is TRBV24-1, the J call TRBJ2-2; TRBD1 is a possible D gene (6 bases). The V and J ends lost 5 bases and 6 bases respectively, with 12 bases between them. The germline V gene has CDR1 KGHDR and CDR2 SFDVKD. The CDR3 spans 14 residues.

This clonotype was detected a few times. The chain is built from TRBV27 and TRBJ2-7, with D tentatively TRBD1 (6 bases). Trimming removed 0 bases from V and 3 bases from J, with 12 bases in between. Germline values: CDR1 MNHEY, CDR2 SMNVEV (reference sequence). The CDR3 consists of 15 residues. CDR3 nucleotides: TGTGCCAGCAGTTTATCGGACAGAGACCTCTACGAGCAGTACTTC. Translated: CASSLSDRDLYEQYF.